The rows below give T cell receptor beta chains drawn from one sample of a study of cytomegalovirus exposure and HLA in healthy donors. Produced via immunoSEQ multiplex PCR; TCRdb's table is partial and in-frame only. The repertoire shows tens of thousands of clones; the top ten hold 12%. The sample was PBMCs. The receptors derive from a woman younger than 45 in good health and CMV-seropositive. Each CDR3 is given with its conserved first and last residue. The D gene is left open where the match is weak. The size entry is marked missing in some rows and otherwise reads once, few, many or a size class.

v_gene,abundance,j_gene,d_gene,CDR3nt,CDR3aa
TRBV11-2,-,TRBJ2-7,-,TGTGCCAGCAGCTTAGGGACAGACGAGCAGTACTTC,CASSLGTDEQYF
TRBV5-6,-,TRBJ2-1,TRBD2,TGTGCCAGCAGCCCGAGACTAGCGGGAGGTTTTGATGAGCAGTTCTTC,CASSPRLAGGFDEQFF
TRBV7-2,-,TRBJ2-7,TRBD2,TGTGCCAGCAGCTTAGTTGCTAGCGGGAGAACCACGTCCTACGAGCAGTACTTC,CASSLVASGRTTSYEQYF
TRBV27,-,TRBJ2-1,-,TGTGCCAGCAGTTTAGCTAGAGGGAACAACAATGAGCAGTTCTTC,CASSLARGNNNEQFF
TRBV2,-,TRBJ1-2,-,TGTGCCAGCAGTGACGGGTATGGCTACACCTTC,CASSDGYGYTF
TRBV30,-,TRBJ2-3,TRBD2,TGTGCCTGGAGTGGACTAGCGGCCACAGATACGCAGTATTTT,CAWSGLAATDTQYF
TRBV18,-,TRBJ1-2,TRBD1,TGTGCCAGCTCACCAGACAGGGGGAGTGACTATGGCTACACCTTC,CASSPDRGSDYGYTF
TRBV29-1,-,TRBJ2-5,TRBD2,TGCAGCGTTGAGCAGACGACTAGCGGGGACCAAGAGACCCAGTACTTC,CSVEQTTSGDQETQYF
TRBV6-5,-,TRBJ2-1,TRBD1,TGTGCCAGCAAACGGGGGGACAGGGACAATGAGCAGTTCTTC,CASKRGDRDNEQFF
TRBV5-1,-,TRBJ1-1,-,TGCGCCAGCAAGGGGGACACTGAAGCTTTCTTT,CASKGDTEAFF
TRBV10-3,-,TRBJ1-5,TRBD1,TGTGCCATCAGCCGGGACAGGGTAGGTGGTAGCAATCAGCCCCAGCATTTT,CAISRDRVGGSNQPQHF
TRBV29-1,-,TRBJ1-2,-,TGCAGCGTTGAAGCCGGCGGGGGCTATGGCTACACCTTC,CSVEAGGGYGYTF
TRBV27,-,TRBJ2-7,TRBD1,TGTGCCAGCAGTTTTCTCGGGACAGACGAGCAGTACTTC,CASSFLGTDEQYF
TRBV19,-,TRBJ2-3,TRBD2,TGTGCCAGTAGGGGGGGACTAGCGGGAGGTACAGATACGCAGTATTTT,CASRGGLAGGTDTQYF
TRBV5-1,-,TRBJ2-2,-,TGCGCCAGCAGCGTAATACAGGTCAACACCGGGGAGCTGTTTTTT,CASSVIQVNTGELFF
TRBV4-2,-,TRBJ2-6,-,TGTGCCAGCAGCCAAGATAAAGGGACAGGGGCCAACGTCCTGACTTTC,CASSQDKGTGANVLTF
TRBV25-1,-,TRBJ2-2,-,TGTGCCAGCAGTGACTTTCGTGGGGAGGCCGGGGAGCTGTTTTTT,CASSDFRGEAGELFF
TRBV19,-,TRBJ1-1,TRBD1,TGTGCCAGTAATGGACAGGGTGACACTGAAGCTTTCTTT,CASNGQGDTEAFF
TRBV29-1,-,TRBJ2-7,-,TGCAGCCCCGCCTCCTCGAGGGGGGAGCAGTACTTC,CSPASSRGEQYF
TRBV30,-,TRBJ2-1,-,TGTGCCTGGAGTGTAATACCGGGGAATGAGCAGTTCTTC,CAWSVIPGNEQFF
TRBV6-1,-,TRBJ1-5,-,TGTGCCAGCAGTGGGGCAGATCCCAATCAGCCCCAGCATTTT,CASSGADPNQPQHF
TRBV9,-,TRBJ2-2,-,TGTGCCAGCAGCGCGACTCGGAACACCGGGGAGCTGTTTTTT,CASSATRNTGELFF
TRBV11-2,-,TRBJ2-1,TRBD2,TGTGCCAGCAGCTTAGAGGCGGGGGAGGGCAATGAGCAGTTCTTC,CASSLEAGEGNEQFF
TRBV5-5,-,TRBJ2-1,TRBD2,TGTGCCAGCAGCTTGTCTAGCGGGAGTGGCAATGAGCAGTTCTTC,CASSLSSGSGNEQFF
TRBV5-1,-,TRBJ1-3,TRBD1,TGCGCCAGCAGCGCCTCCGGGACAGGGAACGGAAACACCATATATTTT,CASSASGTGNGNTIYF
TRBV29-1,-,TRBJ1-4,TRBD1,TGCAGCGCGACCGGGACAGAGGAAAAACTGTTTTTT,CSATGTEEKLFF
TRBV7-3,-,TRBJ2-2,TRBD2,TGTGCCAGCAGCATACCGTTAGCGGGAGGCCGACTCGGGGAGCTGTTTTTT,CASSIPLAGGRLGELFF
TRBV7-9,-,TRBJ1-1,-,TGTGCCAGCAGCCCGGACAGCCTGAACACTGAAGCTTTCTTT,CASSPDSLNTEAFF
TRBV5-8,-,TRBJ1-1,-,TGTGCCAGCAGCTTGGAAAGGGGGAGAAGTGCTTTCTTT,CASSLERGRSAFF
TRBV18,-,TRBJ2-7,-,TGTGCCAGCTCACCAGGCCAGACCTACGAGCAGTACTTC,CASSPGQTYEQYF
TRBV6-6,-,TRBJ1-2,-,TGTGCCAGCAGCTTCGGGGGCTACACCTTC,CASSFGGYTF
TRBV30,-,TRBJ2-1,-,TGTGCCTGGAGTGGTGTAGTTCATGAGCAGTTCTTC,CAWSGVVHEQFF
TRBV4-1,-,TRBJ2-1,TRBD2,TGCGCCAGCAGCCAAGACGCGGTTGGATCAGCGGGAGACAACAATGAGCAGTTCTTC,CASSQDAVGSAGDNNEQFF
TRBV6-1,-,TRBJ2-7,-,TGTGCCAGCAGTGAAGGGGCGCGGGGAGGCGAGCAGTACTTC,CASSEGARGGEQYF
TRBV5-1,-,TRBJ2-7,-,TGCGCCAGCAGCTTTGGGGTTGGTAGCGGAGCATCCTACGAGCAGTACTTC,CASSFGVGSGASYEQYF
TRBV30,-,TRBJ2-3,-,TGTGCCTGGAGCTATGCGGGATCTAGCACAGATACGCAGTATTTT,CAWSYAGSSTDTQYF
TRBV4-1,-,TRBJ1-5,TRBD1,TGCGCCAGCAGCCAAGTATCCTGGGACAGGGCTCAGCCCCAGCATTTT,CASSQVSWDRAQPQHF
TRBV25-1,-,TRBJ2-2,-,TGTGCCAGCAGTGAAGAGACCGGGGAGCTGTTTTTT,CASSEETGELFF
TRBV27,-,TRBJ1-5,TRBD1,TGTGCCAGCAGTCCCCTGGACAGGGCGCAGCCCCAGCATTTT,CASSPLDRAQPQHF
TRBV25-1,-,TRBJ1-6,-,TGTGCCAGCAGAAGTCTACGGCAGGGAGGGAATTCACCCCTCCACTTT,CASRSLRQGGNSPLHF
TRBV6-4,-,TRBJ2-5,-,TGTGCCAGTACACCCAGCCAAGAGACCCAGTACTTC,CASTPSQETQYF
TRBV28,-,TRBJ2-5,TRBD2,TGTGCCAGCAGTCCGGGACTAGCGGGGGCCCAAGAGACCCAGTACTTC,CASSPGLAGAQETQYF
TRBV5-1,-,TRBJ2-7,-,TGCGCCAGCAGCTTCGGGAACTCCTACGAGCAGTACTTC,CASSFGNSYEQYF
TRBV4-1,-,TRBJ1-3,-,TGCGCCAGCAGCCAAGGACAAGGTAGAAACACCATATATTTT,CASSQGQGRNTIYF
TRBV6-1,-,TRBJ2-6,-,TGTGCCAGCAGCCTCGGGGTCTCCGGGGCCAACGTCCTGACTTTC,CASSLGVSGANVLTF
TRBV19,-,TRBJ2-5,-,TGTGCCAGTAGTATAGCTAGGCCAGGGCGAGAGACCCAGTACTTC,CASSIARPGRETQYF
TRBV5-4,-,TRBJ2-7,TRBD1,TGTGCCAGCACCTCCGGGACAGCGACCTACGAGCAGTACTTC,CASTSGTATYEQYF
TRBV30,-,TRBJ1-4,TRBD1,TGTGCCTGGAGAACCCGGGACAGGGTGGAAAAACTGTTTTTT,CAWRTRDRVEKLFF
TRBV27,-,TRBJ1-6,-,TGTGCCAGCAGTTCTGCAGGGTCCTCACCCCTCCACTTT,CASSSAGSSPLHF
TRBV6-5,-,TRBJ1-2,TRBD1,TGTGCCAGCAGTTATAACAGGGGGCAATCGGCTGGCTACACCTTC,CASSYNRGQSAGYTF
TRBV6-1,-,TRBJ2-7,TRBD1,TGTGCCAGCAGTGAAAACAGGGGTTACGAGCAGTACTTC,CASSENRGYEQYF
TRBV6-5,-,TRBJ2-7,TRBD2,TGTGCCAGCAGTTACTTGACTAGCGGGCAGTACTTC,CASSYLTSGQYF
TRBV2,medium-sized,TRBJ2-1,TRBD2,TGTGCCAGCAGTGAAGCAGTAAGGACTAGCGGGATTAGGGGTGAGCAGTTCTTC,CASSEAVRTSGIRGEQFF
TRBV5-6,-,TRBJ1-5,-,TGTGCCAGCAGCTTGAGACGGGATCAGCCCCAGCATTTT,CASSLRRDQPQHF
TRBV18,-,TRBJ1-1,TRBD1,TGTGCCAGCTCACAAGACTTTTGGACAGGGTCGAACACTGAAGCTTTCTTT,CASSQDFWTGSNTEAFF
TRBV9,-,TRBJ2-1,TRBD2,TGTGCCAGCAGCGTAGCGGGGGGGGAGGTATTACGTGAGCAGTTCTTC,CASSVAGGEVLREQFF
TRBV5-4,-,TRBJ2-2,TRBD2,TGTGCCAGCAGCTCGTGGGGGGGTCCGACCGGGGAGCTGTTTTTT,CASSSWGGPTGELFF
TRBV27,-,TRBJ2-7,TRBD1,TGTGCCAGCAGCTGGACAGGGGACCACGAGCAGTACTTC,CASSWTGDHEQYF
TRBV6-5,-,TRBJ1-5,TRBD1,TGTGCCAGCAAGTTGGACAGGAGCAATCAGCCCCAGCATTTT,CASKLDRSNQPQHF
TRBV2,-,TRBJ2-5,-,TGTGCCAGCAGCGCCGACCATAGCAGACAAGAGACCCAGTACTTC,CASSADHSRQETQYF